This T cell receptor (beta chain) is drawn from a study of blood T cells in healthy people across ages. Using a J-beta primer mix together with a sample-barcoded 5' primer, a second PCR was run for about 6 to 12 cycles. MiXCR, applied by TCRdb to the 5' RACE reads, yields one record per CDR3 protein. The sample contains 590,000 or so distinct CDR3 sequences, about 28% of which appear only once. The V end lost 0 bases, the J end lost 7 bases, and 13 bases lay between the germline ends. The germline CDR1 and CDR2 sequences are DFQATT and SNEGSKA (reference sequence). The CDR3 runs 13 residues. In this sample, this clonotype turned up many times.

Sequenced: blood. The chain links TRBV20-1 to TRBJ2-7; D is ambiguous. The receptor's source is an elderly woman in good health. This chain's CDR3 is CSARETRIEEQYF. The CDR3 nucleotides read TGCAGTGCTAGAGAAACACGGATAGAGGAGCAGTACTTC.